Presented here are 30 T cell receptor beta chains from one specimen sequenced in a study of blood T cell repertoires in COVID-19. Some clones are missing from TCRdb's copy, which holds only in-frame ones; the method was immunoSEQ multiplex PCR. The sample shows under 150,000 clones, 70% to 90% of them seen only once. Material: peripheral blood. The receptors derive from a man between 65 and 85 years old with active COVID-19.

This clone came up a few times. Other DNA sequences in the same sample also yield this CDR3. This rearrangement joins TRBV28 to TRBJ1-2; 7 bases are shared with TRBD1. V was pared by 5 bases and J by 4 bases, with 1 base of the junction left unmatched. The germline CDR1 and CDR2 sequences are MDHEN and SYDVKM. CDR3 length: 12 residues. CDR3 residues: CASSRQGYGYTF. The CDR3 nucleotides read TGTGCCAGCAGTCGACAGGGCTATGGCTACACCTTC.

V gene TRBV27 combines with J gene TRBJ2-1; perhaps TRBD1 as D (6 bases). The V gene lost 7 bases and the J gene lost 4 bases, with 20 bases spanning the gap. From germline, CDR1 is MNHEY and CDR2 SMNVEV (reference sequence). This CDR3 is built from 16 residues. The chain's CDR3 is CASNGGLGLTYNEQFF. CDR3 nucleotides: TGTGCCAGCAATGGGGGCTTGGGCCTAACGTACAATGAGCAGTTCTTC.

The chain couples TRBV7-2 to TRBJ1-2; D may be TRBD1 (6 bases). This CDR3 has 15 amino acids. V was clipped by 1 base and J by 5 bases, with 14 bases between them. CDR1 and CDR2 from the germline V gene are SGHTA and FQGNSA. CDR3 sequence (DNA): TGTGCCAGCAGCTTAGAACAGGGTGGGGGATATGGCTACACCTTC. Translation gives CASSLEQGGGYGYTF.

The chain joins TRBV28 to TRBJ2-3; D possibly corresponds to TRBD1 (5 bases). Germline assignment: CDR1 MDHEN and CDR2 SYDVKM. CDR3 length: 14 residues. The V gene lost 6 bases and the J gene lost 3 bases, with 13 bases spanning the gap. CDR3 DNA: TGTGCCAGCAGGCCTCAGGGTGGGACAGATACGCAGTATTTT. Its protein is CASRPQGGTDTQYF. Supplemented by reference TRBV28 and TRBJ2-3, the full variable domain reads DVKVTQSSRYLVKRTGEKVFLECVQDMDHENMFWYRQDPGLGLRLIYFSYDVKMKEKGDIPEGYSVSREKKERFSLILESASTNQTSMYLCASRPQGGTDTQYFGPGTRLTVL.

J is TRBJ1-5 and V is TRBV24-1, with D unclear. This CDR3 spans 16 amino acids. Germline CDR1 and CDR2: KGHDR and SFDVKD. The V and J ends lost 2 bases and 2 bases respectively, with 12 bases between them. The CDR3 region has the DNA TGTGCCACCAGTGATTCCTTGAATGAGGGCAATCAGCCCCAGCATTTT. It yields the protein CATSDSLNEGNQPQHF.

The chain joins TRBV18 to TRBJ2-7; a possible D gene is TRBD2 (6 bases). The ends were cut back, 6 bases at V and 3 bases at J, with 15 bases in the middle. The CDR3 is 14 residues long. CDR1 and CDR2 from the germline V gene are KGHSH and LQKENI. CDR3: CASSRGNTDYEQYF. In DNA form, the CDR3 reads TGTGCCAGCTCCCGGGGGAACACAGACTACGAGCAGTACTTC.

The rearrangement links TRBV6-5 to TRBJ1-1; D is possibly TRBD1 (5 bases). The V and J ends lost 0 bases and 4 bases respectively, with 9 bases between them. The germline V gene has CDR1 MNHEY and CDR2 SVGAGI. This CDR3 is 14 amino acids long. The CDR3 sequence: CASSYSPGLTEAFF. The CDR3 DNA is TGTGCCAGCAGTTACTCACCAGGGCTCACTGAAGCTTTCTTT.

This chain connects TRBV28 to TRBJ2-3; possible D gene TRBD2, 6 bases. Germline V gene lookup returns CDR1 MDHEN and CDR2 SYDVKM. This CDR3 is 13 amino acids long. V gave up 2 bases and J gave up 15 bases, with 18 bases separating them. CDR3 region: CASSLAGTLGRYF. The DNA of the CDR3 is TGTGCCAGCAGTTTAGCCGGGACTCTGGGACGTTATTTT.

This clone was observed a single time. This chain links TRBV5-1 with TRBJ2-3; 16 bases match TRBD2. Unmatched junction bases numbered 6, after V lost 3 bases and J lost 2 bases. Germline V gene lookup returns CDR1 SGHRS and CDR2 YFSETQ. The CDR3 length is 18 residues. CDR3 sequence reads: CASSSGTSGRAVTDTQYF. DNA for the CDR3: TGCGCCAGCAGCTCCGGGACTAGCGGGAGGGCAGTCACAGATACGCAGTATTTT.

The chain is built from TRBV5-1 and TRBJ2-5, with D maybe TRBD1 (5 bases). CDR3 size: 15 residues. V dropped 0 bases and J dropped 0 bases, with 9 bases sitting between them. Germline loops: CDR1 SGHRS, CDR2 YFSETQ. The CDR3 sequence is CASSLVRAYQETQYF. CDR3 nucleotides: TGCGCCAGCAGCTTGGTCAGGGCCTACCAAGAGACCCAGTACTTC.

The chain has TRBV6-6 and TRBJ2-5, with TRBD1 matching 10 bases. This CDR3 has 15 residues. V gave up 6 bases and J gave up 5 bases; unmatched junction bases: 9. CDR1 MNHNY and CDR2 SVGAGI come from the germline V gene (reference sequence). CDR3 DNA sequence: TGTGCCAGCAGCCCCCGGGACAGGGGAGGGGAGACCCAGTACTTC. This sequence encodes CASSPRDRGGETQYF.

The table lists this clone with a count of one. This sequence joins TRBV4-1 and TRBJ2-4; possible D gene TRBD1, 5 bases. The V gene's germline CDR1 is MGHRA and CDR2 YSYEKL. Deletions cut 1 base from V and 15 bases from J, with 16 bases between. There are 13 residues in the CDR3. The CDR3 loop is CASSQVARQWLYF. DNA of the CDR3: TGCGCCAGCAGCCAAGTCGCCAGACAGTGGTTGTACTTC.

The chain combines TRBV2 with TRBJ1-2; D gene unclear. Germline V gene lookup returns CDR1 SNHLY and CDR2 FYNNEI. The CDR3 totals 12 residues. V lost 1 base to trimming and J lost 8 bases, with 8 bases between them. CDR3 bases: TGTGCCAGCAGTGAAGGCCCAGGAGGCTACACCTTC. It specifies CASSEGPGGYTF. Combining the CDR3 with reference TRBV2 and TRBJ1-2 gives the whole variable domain EPEVTQTPSHQVTQMGQEVILRCVPISNHLYFYWYRQILGQKVEFLVSFYNNEISEKSEIFDDQFSVERPDGSNFTLKIRSTKLEDSAMYFCASSEGPGGYTFGSGTRLTVV.

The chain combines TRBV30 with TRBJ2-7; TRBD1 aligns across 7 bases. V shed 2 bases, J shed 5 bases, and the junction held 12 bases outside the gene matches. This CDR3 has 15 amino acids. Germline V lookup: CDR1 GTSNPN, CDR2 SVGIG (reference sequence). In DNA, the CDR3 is TGTGCCTGGAGTCTAAATAGGGGGACAGTGAACGAGCAGTACTTC. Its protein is CAWSLNRGTVNEQYF.

The CDR3 spells CSIRGTAAYEQYF. DNA for the CDR3: TGCAGCATCCGCGGGACCGCGGCCTACGAGCAGTACTTC. The J gene is TRBJ2-7, the V gene TRBV29-1, with TRBD2 as a possible D gene (6 bases). Per the germline V gene, CDR1 is SQVTM and CDR2 is ANQGSEA. V shed 8 bases and J shed 2 bases, with 16 bases lying between them. The CDR3 sequence is 13 residues long.

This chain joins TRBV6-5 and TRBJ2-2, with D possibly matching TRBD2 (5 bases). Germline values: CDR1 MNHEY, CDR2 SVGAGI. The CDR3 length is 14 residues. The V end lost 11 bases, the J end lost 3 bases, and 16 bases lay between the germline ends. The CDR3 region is CAPSRGQDTGELFF. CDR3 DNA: TGTGCCCCATCAAGAGGGCAGGACACCGGGGAGCTGTTTTTT.

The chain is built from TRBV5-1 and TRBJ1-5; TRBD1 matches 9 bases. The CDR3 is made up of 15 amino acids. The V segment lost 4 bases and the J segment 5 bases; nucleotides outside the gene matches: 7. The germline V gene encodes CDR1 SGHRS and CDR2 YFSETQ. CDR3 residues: CASSPTGGSYQPQHF. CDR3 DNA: TGCGCCAGCAGCCCTACAGGGGGCTCGTATCAGCCCCAGCATTTT. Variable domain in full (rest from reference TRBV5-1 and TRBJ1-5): KAGVTQTPRYLIKTRGQQVTLSCSPISGHRSVSWYQQTPGQGLQFLFEYFSETQRNKGNFPGRFSGRQFSNSRSEMNVSTLELGDSALYLCASSPTGGSYQPQHFGDGTRLSIL.

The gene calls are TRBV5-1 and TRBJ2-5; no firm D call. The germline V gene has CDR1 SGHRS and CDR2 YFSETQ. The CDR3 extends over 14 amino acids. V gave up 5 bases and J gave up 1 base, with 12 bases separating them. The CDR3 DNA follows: TGCGCCAGCAGGGTGGGCTCCCTCCAAGAGACCCAGTACTTC. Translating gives CASRVGSLQETQYF.

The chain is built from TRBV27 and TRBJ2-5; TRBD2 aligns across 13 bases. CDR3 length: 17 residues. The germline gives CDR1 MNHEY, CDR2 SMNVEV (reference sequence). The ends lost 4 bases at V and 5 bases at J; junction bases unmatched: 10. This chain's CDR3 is CASSYLGTSGIGETQYF. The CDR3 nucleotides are TGTGCCAGCAGTTACTTAGGGACTAGCGGGATAGGGGAGACCCAGTACTTC.

CDR3 in DNA: TGTGCCAGCTGGGACAGGGCGAACACCGGGGAGCTGTTTTTT. It encodes CASWDRANTGELFF. The rearrangement joins TRBV3-1 (or the pseudogene TRBV3-2) to TRBJ2-2; 9 bases match TRBD1. V lost 8 bases to trimming and J lost 0 bases; unmatched junction nucleotides: 1. CDR1 LGHDT and CDR2 YNNKEL come from the germline V gene (reference sequence). This CDR3 contains 14 residues.

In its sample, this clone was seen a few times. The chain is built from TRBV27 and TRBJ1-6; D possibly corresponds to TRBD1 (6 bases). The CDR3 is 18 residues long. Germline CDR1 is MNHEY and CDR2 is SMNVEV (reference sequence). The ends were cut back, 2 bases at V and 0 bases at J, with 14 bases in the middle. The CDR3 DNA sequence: TGTGCCAGCAGTTTACGTCCAGGGGAGAGCTCCTATAATTCACCCCTCCACTTT. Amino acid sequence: CASSLRPGESSYNSPLHF.

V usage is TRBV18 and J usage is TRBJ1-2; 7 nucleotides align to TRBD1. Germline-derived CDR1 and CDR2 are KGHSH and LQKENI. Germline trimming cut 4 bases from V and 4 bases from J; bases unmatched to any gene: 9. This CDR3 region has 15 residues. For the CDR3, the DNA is TGTGCCAGCTCACAGGGGGCCCAACAACCCTATGGCTACACCTTC. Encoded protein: CASSQGAQQPYGYTF.

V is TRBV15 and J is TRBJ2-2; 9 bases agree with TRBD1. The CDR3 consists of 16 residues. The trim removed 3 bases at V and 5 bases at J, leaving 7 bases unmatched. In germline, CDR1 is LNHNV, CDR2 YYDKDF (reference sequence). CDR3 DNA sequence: TGTGCCACCAGCAGTAAGGACAGGGGCCCGACCGGGGAGCTGTTTTTT. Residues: CATSSKDRGPTGELFF. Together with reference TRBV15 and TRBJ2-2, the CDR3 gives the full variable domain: DAMVIQNPRYQVTQFGKPVTLSCSQTLNHNVMYWYQQKSSQAPKLLFHYYDKDFNNEADTPDNFQSRRPNTSFCFLDIRSPGLGDTAMYLCATSSKDRGPTGELFFGEGSRLTVL.

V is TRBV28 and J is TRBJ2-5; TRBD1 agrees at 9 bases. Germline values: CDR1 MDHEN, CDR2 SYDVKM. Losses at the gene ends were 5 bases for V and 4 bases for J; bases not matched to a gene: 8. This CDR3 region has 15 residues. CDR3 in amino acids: CASSLQGASRETQYF. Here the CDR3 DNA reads TGTGCCAGCAGTCTACAGGGGGCCAGTCGAGAGACCCAGTACTTC.

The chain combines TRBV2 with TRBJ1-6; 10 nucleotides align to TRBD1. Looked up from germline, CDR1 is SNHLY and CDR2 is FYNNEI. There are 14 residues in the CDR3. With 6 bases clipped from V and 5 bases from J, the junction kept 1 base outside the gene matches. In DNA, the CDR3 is TGTGCCAGCAGGGGGACAGGGGATAATTCACCCCTCCACTTT. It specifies CASRGTGDNSPLHF.

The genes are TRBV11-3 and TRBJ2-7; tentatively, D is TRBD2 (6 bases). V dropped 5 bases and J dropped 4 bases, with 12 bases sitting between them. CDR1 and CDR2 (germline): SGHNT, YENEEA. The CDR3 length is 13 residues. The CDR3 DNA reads TGTGCCAGCAGCCCTATGGGGGGATACGAGCAGTACTTC. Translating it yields CASSPMGGYEQYF.

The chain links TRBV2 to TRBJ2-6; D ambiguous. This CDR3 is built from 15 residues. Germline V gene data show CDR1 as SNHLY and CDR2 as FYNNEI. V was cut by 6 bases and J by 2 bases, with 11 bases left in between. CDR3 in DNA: TGTGCCAGCAGCGATCAGTCACCTGGGGCCAACGTCCTGACTTTC. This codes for CASSDQSPGANVLTF. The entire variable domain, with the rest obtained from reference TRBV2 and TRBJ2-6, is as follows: EPEVTQTPSHQVTQMGQEVILRCVPISNHLYFYWYRQILGQKVEFLVSFYNNEISEKSEIFDDQFSVERPDGSNFTLKIRSTKLEDSAMYFCASSDQSPGANVLTFGAGSRLTVL.

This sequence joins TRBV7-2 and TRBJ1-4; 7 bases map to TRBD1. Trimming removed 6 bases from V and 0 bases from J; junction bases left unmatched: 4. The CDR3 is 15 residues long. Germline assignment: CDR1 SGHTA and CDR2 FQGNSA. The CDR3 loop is CASRPGQTTNEKLFF. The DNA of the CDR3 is TGTGCCAGCAGACCGGGACAGACAACTAATGAAAAACTGTTTTTT. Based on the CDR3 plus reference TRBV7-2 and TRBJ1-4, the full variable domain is GAGVSQSPSNKVTEKGKDVELRCDPISGHTALYWYRQSLGQGLEFLIYFQGNSAPDKSGLPSDRFSAERTGGSVSTLTIQRTQQEDSAVYLCASRPGQTTNEKLFFGSGTQLSVL.

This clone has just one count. CDR3 nucleotides: TGTGCCAGTAGTATGGTCGGAGGGGTGAACCTCCAAGAGACCCAGTACTTC. As protein: CASSMVGGVNLQETQYF. The chain links TRBV19 to TRBJ2-5, with a weak D call TRBD2 (6 bases). CDR1 and CDR2 (germline): LNHDA, SQIVND (reference sequence). With 3 bases removed from V and 1 base from J, the gap between germline ends came to 18 bases. The CDR3 consists of 17 residues.

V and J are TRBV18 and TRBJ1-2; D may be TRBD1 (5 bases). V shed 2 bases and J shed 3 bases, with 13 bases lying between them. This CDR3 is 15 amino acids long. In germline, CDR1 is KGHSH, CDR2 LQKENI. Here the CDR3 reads CASSPTAGSDYGYTF. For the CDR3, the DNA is TGTGCCAGCTCACCAACGGCAGGGTCGGACTATGGCTACACCTTC.